One sample yielded the 30 T cell receptor beta chains listed below, sequenced in a study of CD8 T cells in ankylosing spondylitis. TCRdb re-analysed the 5' RACE reads in MiXCR, keeping a single row per CDR3 protein. The sample lists 30,000 to 45,000 distinct CDR3 sequences; about 11% were seen once. The sequenced material came from synovial fluid, either unsorted or a sorted T cell fraction (not recorded which). These receptors came from a male donor with ankylosing spondylitis.

This rearrangement joins TRBV27 to TRBJ2-1; 14 bases map to TRBD2. Trimming removed 6 bases from V and 4 bases from J; junction bases left unmatched: 8. The CDR3 totals 17 residues. The germline V gene encodes CDR1 MNHEY and CDR2 SMNVEV (reference sequence). This CDR3 is CASSPGLAGAAYNEQFF. The CDR3 DNA reads as TGTGCCAGCAGCCCGGGACTAGCGGGAGCCGCGTACAATGAGCAGTTCTTC.

This clonotype was detected only a few times. This sequence joins TRBV7-6 and TRBJ2-7; a possible D gene is TRBD2 (5 bases). Trimming left V 1 base short and J 4 bases short, with 23 bases between. CDR3 length equals 18 residues. Germline V CDR1 and CDR2: SGHVS, FNYEAQ. CDR3: CASSLEAPGLGGRYEQYF. The CDR3 DNA sequence: TGTGCCAGCAGCTTAGAGGCCCCCGGACTCGGAGGCCGGTACGAGCAGTACTTC.

The CDR3 sequence is CASSPYEQYF. In DNA, the CDR3 is TGTGCCAGCAGCCCCTACGAGCAGTACTTC. The genes are TRBV5-8 and TRBJ2-7; no definite D call. The CDR3 spans 10 residues. Germline V lookup: CDR1 SGHTS, CDR2 YDEGEE. Between the trimmed V and J ends, which lost 4 bases and 2 bases, there was a span of 1 base.

This clonotype was observed at least ten times. The chain combines TRBV4-2 with TRBJ2-3; D is possibly TRBD2 (6 bases). Trimming removed 1 base at V and 2 bases at J, with 16 bases between. This CDR3 comprises 17 residues. Germline V gives CDR1 LGHNA, CDR2 YNFKEQ. The CDR3 region is CASSQGGGRDLTDTQYF. In DNA form, the CDR3 reads TGTGCCAGCAGCCAAGGCGGAGGGCGGGACCTCACAGATACGCAGTATTTT.

This clonotype was detected many times. J is TRBJ2-5 and V is TRBV20-1, with TRBD2 matching over 7 bases. The germline gives CDR1 DFQATT, CDR2 SNEGSKA (reference sequence). The J segment lost 3 bases and the V segment lost 4 bases, leaving 8 bases of the junction unmatched. CDR3 size: 14 residues. CDR3 loop: CSATGGLGKETQYF. DNA for the CDR3: TGCAGTGCTACGGGGGGACTCGGGAAAGAGACCCAGTACTTC.

The table lists this clonotype with many counts. This chain connects TRBV11-3 to TRBJ2-1; D not resolved. The germline gives CDR1 SGHNT, CDR2 YENEEA. The germline V and J ends were trimmed by 0 bases and 4 bases, with 4 bases remaining between them. This CDR3 contains 13 residues. The CDR3 coding sequence is TGTGCCAGCAGCTTAGAAGGTTACAATGAGCAGTTCTTC. Its protein product is CASSLEGYNEQFF.

CDR3 DNA: TGTGCCAGCAGCGGGGCGGGGGGAGGAGAGAATACGCAGTATTTT. Protein product: CASSGAGGGENTQYF. The rearrangement joins TRBV13 to TRBJ2-3, with TRBD2 matching over 8 bases. V dropped 5 bases and J dropped 7; count of bases not matched to a gene: 11. Germline V lookup: CDR1 PRHDT, CDR2 FYEKMQ (reference sequence). The CDR3 covers 15 residues.

In this sample, this clonotype turned up many times. The chain combines TRBV7-9 with TRBJ2-2; 8 nucleotides line up with TRBD1. J was trimmed by 5 bases and V by 5 bases; bases with no gene match: 13. This CDR3 is 17 amino acids long. CDR1 SEHNR and CDR2 FQNEAQ come from the germline V gene (reference sequence). CDR3 region: CASSDHPGTGITGELFF. CDR3 coding DNA: TGTGCCAGCAGCGACCACCCCGGGACAGGCATTACCGGGGAGCTGTTTTTT. Full variable domain (missing parts from reference TRBV7-9 and TRBJ2-2): DTGVSQNPRHKITKRGQNVTFRCDPISEHNRLYWYRQTLGQGPEFLTYFQNEAQLEKSRLLSDRFSAERPKGSFSTLEIQRTEQGDSAMYLCASSDHPGTGITGELFFGEGSRLTVL.

The chain combines TRBV6-1 with TRBJ2-1, with D possibly being TRBD2 (6 bases). The V gene's germline CDR1 is MNHNS and CDR2 SASEGT. This CDR3 spans 15 amino acids. With 7 bases removed from V and 4 bases from J, the gap between germline ends came to 17 bases. The CDR3 sequence is CASIRRDFPYNEQFF. CDR3 sequence (DNA): TGTGCCAGCATCCGACGGGACTTTCCATACAATGAGCAGTTCTTC.

V usage is TRBV4-2 and J usage is TRBJ2-1, with 8 bases aligning to TRBD1. With 4 bases clipped from V and 6 bases from J, the junction kept 8 bases outside the gene matches. The length of the CDR3 is 15 residues. The germline CDR1 and CDR2 sequences are LGHNA and YNFKEQ. CDR3 coding DNA: TGTGCCAGCAGCCCGACAGGACAGGGCGGCAATGAGCAGTTCTTC. Amino acid sequence: CASSPTGQGGNEQFF.

There are many counts of this clonotype. The J gene is TRBJ2-3, the V gene TRBV28, with D unclear. The V gene lost 3 bases and the J gene lost 4 bases, with 8 bases spanning the gap. Germline V lookup: CDR1 MDHEN, CDR2 SYDVKM. CDR3 length: 13 amino acids. This chain's CDR3 is CASSFGRPDTQYF. The CDR3 coding sequence is TGTGCCAGCAGTTTTGGCAGACCAGATACGCAGTATTTT.

The sample holds a few counts of this clonotype. This chain joins TRBV9 and TRBJ2-7; 10 bases align to TRBD1. Germline CDR1 and CDR2: SGDLS and YYNGEE. Trimming at V came to 3 bases and at J to 4 bases, leaving 7 bases not matched to a gene. The CDR3 has 15 amino acids. This CDR3 reads CASSGPDRGSYEQYF. As DNA, the CDR3 is TGTGCCAGCAGCGGACCGGACAGGGGGAGTTACGAGCAGTACTTC.

This clonotype occurred many times. The chain carries TRBV28 and TRBJ1-1; a weak D match, TRBD1 (6 bases). Looked up from germline, CDR1 is MDHEN and CDR2 is SYDVKM. The CDR3 extends over 13 amino acids. V lost 5 bases to trimming and J lost 4 bases, with 11 bases between them. The CDR3 DNA is TGTGCCAGCAGTGACAGGCTGCCCACTGAAGCTTTCTTT. It codes for CASSDRLPTEAFF. Complete variable domain (other parts from reference TRBV28 and TRBJ1-1): DVKVTQSSRYLVKRTGEKVFLECVQDMDHENMFWYRQDPGLGLRLIYFSYDVKMKEKGDIPEGYSVSREKKERFSLILESASTNQTSMYLCASSDRLPTEAFFGQGTRLTVV.

This clonotype has only a few counts. The rearrangement uses TRBV11-3 and TRBJ2-2, with TRBD2 matching 7 bases. CDR1 and CDR2 (germline): SGHNT, YENEEA. After removal of 5 bases from V and 3 bases from J, the junction contained 12 bases not matched to a gene. CDR3 length: 17 amino acids. Here the CDR3 DNA reads TGTGCCAGCAGCCAAGCCGGCGGGAGAGGTTACACCGGGGAGCTGTTTTTT. Translated, it gives CASSQAGGRGYTGELFF.

This clonotype was seen ten or more times. The V gene is TRBV6-4, the J gene TRBJ2-1, with 12 bases aligning to TRBD2. The germline V gene has CDR1 MRHNA and CDR2 SNTAGT. V trimming: 4 bases; J trimming: 6 bases; junction bases outside the gene matches: 7. The CDR3 consists of 16 residues. CDR3 bases: TGTGCCAGCAGTGCTAGCGGGAGGGCCGTTAGCAATGAGCAGTTCTTC. It is translated as CASSASGRAVSNEQFF.

This chain uses TRBV7-2 with TRBJ2-2; 9 positions agree with TRBD2. This CDR3 comprises 15 residues. CDR1 and CDR2 (germline): SGHTA, FQGNSA. The junction had 1 base not matched to a gene; V was cut back by 2 bases and J by 3 bases. CDR3 sequence: CASSLIAGDTGELFF. The CDR3 nucleotides read TGTGCCAGCAGCTTAATAGCGGGAGACACCGGGGAGCTGTTTTTT.

This clonotype has ten or more counts. This chain connects TRBV7-9 to TRBJ2-7; 7 bases agree with TRBD2. The trim removed 7 bases at V and 6 bases at J, leaving 6 bases unmatched. This CDR3 region has 12 residues. CDR1 is SEHNR and CDR2 is FQNEAQ in the germline V gene (reference sequence). CDR3 residues: CASTNGGGEQYF. CDR3 nucleotide sequence: TGTGCCAGCACCAATGGGGGGGGCGAGCAGTACTTC.

Many counts were recorded for this clonotype. The chain employs TRBV7-3 and TRBJ1-1, with D possibly matching TRBD1 (5 bases). Germline loops: CDR1 SGHTA, CDR2 FQGTGA. V gave up 5 bases and J gave up 6 bases, with 13 bases separating them. The CDR3 consists of 13 residues. The CDR3 DNA reads TGTGCCAGCAGCCCTCTGGGGGACGCTGAAGCTTTCTTT. Protein product: CASSPLGDAEAFF.

The chain carries TRBV5-5 and TRBJ2-5, with D maybe TRBD2 (6 bases). Trimming cost V 2 bases and J 2 bases, with 7 bases left between them. Germline loops: CDR1 SGHKS, CDR2 YYEKEE (reference sequence). The CDR3 totals 13 residues. The CDR3 nucleotides read TGTGCCAGCAGCTTCGGGGGTCAAGAGACCCAGTACTTC. Translating it yields CASSFGGQETQYF.

This clonotype was picked up many times. The gene calls are TRBV20-1 and TRBJ2-1; D call uncertain. V lost 6 bases and J 11 bases, leaving 14 bases between the germline ends. The CDR3 is 11 amino acids. From germline, CDR1 is DFQATT and CDR2 SNEGSKA (reference sequence). Here the CDR3 reads CSALGSLQQFF. CDR3 DNA: TGCAGTGCCCTAGGCAGCCTCCAGCAGTTCTTC.

The rearrangement uses TRBV6-2 or TRBV6-3 and TRBJ2-4, with 7 bases identical to TRBD2. Trimming at V came to 2 bases and at J to 1 base, leaving 26 bases not matched to a gene. Germline values: CDR1 MNHEY, CDR2 SVGEGT. The CDR3 has 23 residues. The CDR3: CASSYERFGPGRARVLAKNIQYF. In nucleotides, the CDR3 is TGTGCCAGCAGTTACGAGAGATTCGGGCCGGGGAGGGCCAGGGTGTTGGCCAAAAACATTCAGTACTTC.

The CDR3 spells CASSLGLAGYLDEQFF. Written as DNA, the CDR3 is TGTGCCAGCAGCCTGGGACTAGCGGGATATTTGGATGAGCAGTTCTTC. The J gene is TRBJ2-1, the V gene TRBV3-1, with 13 positions matching TRBD2. Losses at the gene ends were 4 bases for V and 8 bases for J; bases not matched to a gene: 8. Germline lookup yields CDR1 LGHDT and CDR2 YNNKEL (reference sequence). The CDR3 consists of 16 residues.

The table lists this clonotype with many counts. The CDR3 nucleotides read TGCAGTGCTAGAGATAACCTAGCCAAAAACATTCAGTACTTC. Translation gives CSARDNLAKNIQYF. The chain recombines TRBV20-1 with TRBJ2-4; D ambiguous. V dropped 0 bases and J dropped 0 bases, with 6 bases sitting between them. In germline, CDR1 is DFQATT, CDR2 SNEGSKA (reference sequence). The CDR3 length is 14 residues.

The DNA for the CDR3 is TGTGCCAGCAGCAAAGAGAGCCCAAACGGCCACGAGCAGTACTTC. Protein product: CASSKESPNGHEQYF. The gene calls are TRBV21-1 and TRBJ2-7. TRBV21-1 is deemed a pseudogene. This CDR3 has 15 residues.

This clonotype came up a few times. This chain links TRBV4-3 with TRBJ2-2, with 11 positions matching TRBD2. Germline lookup yields CDR1 LGHNA and CDR2 YSLEER. V shed 0 bases and J 5 bases; nucleotides not matched to a gene: 5. This CDR3 region has 17 residues. The CDR3 protein is CASSQDLASGRTGELFF. The CDR3 DNA sequence: TGCGCCAGCAGCCAAGATCTGGCTAGCGGGAGGACCGGGGAGCTGTTTTTT.

The chain combines TRBV27 with TRBJ2-2; 7 nucleotides line up with TRBD2. The CDR3 covers 17 residues. After removal of 2 bases from V and 1 base from J, the junction contained 7 bases not matched to a gene. In germline, CDR1 is MNHEY, CDR2 SMNVEV (reference sequence). CDR3 sequence reads: CASSLTAPSGNTGELFF. CDR3 sequence (DNA): TGTGCCAGCAGTTTAACGGCTCCTAGCGGGAACACCGGGGAGCTGTTTTTT.

Ten or more counts support this clonotype. The genes are TRBV7-9 and TRBJ1-4, with 7 bases that match TRBD1. The CDR3 is 15 amino acids. V shed 5 bases and J 5 bases; nucleotides not matched to a gene: 8. CDR1 is SEHNR and CDR2 is FQNEAQ in the germline V gene (reference sequence). Here the CDR3 DNA reads TGTGCCAGCAGCCCCCGACAGGGATCAAATGAAAAACTGTTTTTT. The encoded protein is CASSPRQGSNEKLFF.

This clonotype was picked up many times. The V call is TRBV20-1, the J call TRBJ2-1; 13 bases match TRBD2. This CDR3 comprises 13 residues. Unmatched junction bases numbered 10, after V lost 5 bases and J lost 15 bases. CDR1 DFQATT and CDR2 SNEGSKA come from the germline V gene (reference sequence). The DNA of the CDR3 is TGCAGTGCTCCCGGGACTAGCGGGATGGGAGTGTTCTTC. Protein sequence: CSAPGTSGMGVFF.

This clonotype was seen a few times. V is TRBV28 and J is TRBJ2-7; D is possibly TRBD1 or TRBD2 (6 bases each). The ends were cut back, 8 bases at V and 7 bases at J, with 24 bases in the middle. CDR3 length equals 15 residues. CDR1 is MDHEN and CDR2 is SYDVKM in the germline V gene. CDR3 bases: TGTGCCAGCGAACCCGCGGGACACGTCATTCTGGAGCAGTACTTC. It is translated as CASEPAGHVILEQYF.

This clonotype has only a few counts. The rearrangement joins TRBV6-2 or TRBV6-3 to TRBJ2-7, with 12 bases matching TRBD2. Germline V gene data show CDR1 as MNHEY and CDR2 as SVGEGT. The CDR3 spans 14 residues. V lost 8 bases, J lost 4 bases, and 6 bases stayed unmatched. CDR3: CASGLAGRKYEQYF. Here the CDR3 DNA reads TGTGCCAGCGGACTAGCGGGACGGAAGTACGAGCAGTACTTC.